This record looks at one T cell receptor (beta chain) sequence and its context. Its antigen is currently unknown. The sample belongs to a study of T cell repertoires in cytomegalovirus infection. MiXCR was run by TCRdb on the reads, yielding one entry per CDR3 protein. The sample yields some 130,000 distinct CDR3 sequences, about 32% seen once. This CDR3 is 15 amino acids long. The germline gives CDR1 MNHGY, CDR2 SAAAGT. V was cut by 2 bases and J by 0 bases, with 10 bases left in between. The source is a human donor in good health (CMV status not recorded). Some clones in this sample may be carry-over from other donors' samples. The input for sequencing was CD8+ T cells from cultured PBMCs, taken from culture after CMV antigen stimulation. The chain has TRBV6-8 and TRBJ2-5, with D uncertain. The CDR3: CASSYGPEYQETQYF. CDR3 DNA: TGTGCCAGCAGTTACGGGCCGGAGTACCAAGAGACCCAGTACTTC.